This paragraph covers one TCR beta chain sequence. The data were taken from a study of OX40 agonist ivuxolimab in advanced cancers. Sequencing used immunoSEQ multiplex PCR; TCRdb keeps in-frame clones, though not all of them. The table has around 80,000 clones, around 84% seen once. The germline gives CDR1 SQVTM, CDR2 ANQGSEA. J gave up 7 bases and V 3 bases, and 4 bases lay outside the gene matches. This CDR3 is 12 amino acids long. Source: CD4+ or CD8+ T cells sorted from blood, taken in a trial of the OX40 agonist ivuxolimab. The TCR was taken from an adult with an advanced solid tumor such as melanoma, head and neck, liver or kidney cancer. This chain uses TRBV29-1 with TRBJ1-2; 8 bases are shared with TRBD1. The CDR3 sequence is CSVERTGTGYTF. As DNA, the CDR3 is TGCAGCGTTGAGAGGACAGGGACTGGCTACACCTTC. The whole variable domain, filled in from reference TRBV29-1 and TRBJ1-2, reads SAVISQKPSRDICQRGTSLTIQCQVDSQVTMMFWYRQQPGQSLTLIATANQGSEATYESGFVIDKFPISRPNLTFSTLTVSNMSPEDSSIYLCSVERTGTGYTFGSGTRLTVV.